This T cell receptor (beta chain) is from a study of CD8 T cells in ankylosing spondylitis. Study-wide results and limits: The study looked at matched synovial fluid samples from ankylosing spondylitis patients. Disease-linked clones were reported to be significantly enriched there. Blood from ankylosing spondylitis patients appeared to carry a characteristic roughly 8-variant TCR beta motif.

Libraries for TCR beta were made by quantitative 5'-RACE with molecular barcodes. TCRdb passed the 5' RACE reads through MiXCR, listing each CDR3 protein once. The sample yields approximately 250,000 distinct CDR3 sequences, roughly 8% seen once. To note about this clonotype: What it binds is unknown.

Germline loops: CDR1 SGHNT, CDR2 YENEEA. V lost 5 bases to trimming and J lost 2 bases, with 12 bases between them. The CDR3 is 15 amino acids. The receptor was derived from a female donor with ankylosing spondylitis or in good health (not recorded which). The source material was blood, either unsorted or a sorted T cell fraction (not recorded which). The J gene is TRBJ2-2, the V gene TRBV11-3; D not certain. DNA for the CDR3: TGTGCCAGCAGCCCAAGCCCACTAAACACCGGGGAGCTGTTTTTT. Translated, it gives CASSPSPLNTGELFF. Full variable domain (outside the CDR3, taken from reference TRBV11-3 and TRBJ2-2): EAGVVQSPRYKIIEKKQPVAFWCNPISGHNTLYWYLQNLGQGPELLIRYENEEAVDDSQLPKDRFSAERLKGVDSTLKIQPAELGDSAVYLCASSPSPLNTGELFFGEGSRLTVL.